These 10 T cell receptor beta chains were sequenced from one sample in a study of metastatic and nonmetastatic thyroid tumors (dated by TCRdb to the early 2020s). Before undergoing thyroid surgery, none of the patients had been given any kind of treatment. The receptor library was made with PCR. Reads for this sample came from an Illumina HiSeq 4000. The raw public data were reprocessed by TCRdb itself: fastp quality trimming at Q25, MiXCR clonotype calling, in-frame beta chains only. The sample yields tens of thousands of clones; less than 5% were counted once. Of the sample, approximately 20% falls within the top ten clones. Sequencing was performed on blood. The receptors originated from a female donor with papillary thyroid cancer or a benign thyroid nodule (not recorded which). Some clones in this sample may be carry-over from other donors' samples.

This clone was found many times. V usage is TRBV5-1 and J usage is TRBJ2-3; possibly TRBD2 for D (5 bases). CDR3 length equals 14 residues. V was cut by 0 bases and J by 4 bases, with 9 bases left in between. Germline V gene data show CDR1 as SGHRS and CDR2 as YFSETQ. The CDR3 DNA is TGCGCCAGCAGCTTGGGCTGGGAGCCAGATACGCAGTATTTT. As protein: CASSLGWEPDTQYF.

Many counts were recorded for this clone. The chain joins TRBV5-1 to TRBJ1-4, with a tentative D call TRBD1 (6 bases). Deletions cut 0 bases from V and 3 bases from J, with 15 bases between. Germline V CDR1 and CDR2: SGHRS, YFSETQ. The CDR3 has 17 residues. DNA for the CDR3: TGCGCCAGCAGCTTGGGGGTCGGGGGGGCGTCTAATGAAAAACTGTTTTTT. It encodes CASSLGVGGASNEKLFF.

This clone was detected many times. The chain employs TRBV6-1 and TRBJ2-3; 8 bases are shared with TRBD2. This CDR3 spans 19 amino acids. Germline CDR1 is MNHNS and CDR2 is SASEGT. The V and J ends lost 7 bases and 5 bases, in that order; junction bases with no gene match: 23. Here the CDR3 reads CASTHYPGLEGGGVDTQYF. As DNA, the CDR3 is TGTGCCAGCACTCACTACCCGGGACTAGAGGGCGGGGGAGTAGATACGCAGTATTTT.

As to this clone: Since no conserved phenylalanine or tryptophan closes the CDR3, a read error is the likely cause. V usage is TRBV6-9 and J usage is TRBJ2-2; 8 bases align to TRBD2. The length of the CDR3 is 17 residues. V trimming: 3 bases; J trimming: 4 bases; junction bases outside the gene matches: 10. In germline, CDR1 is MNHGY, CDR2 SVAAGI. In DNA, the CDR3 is TGTGCCAGCAGTTACTGTCCAGCGGGAGTGGTCACCGGGGAGCTGTTTGTT. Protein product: CASSYCPAGVVTGELFV.

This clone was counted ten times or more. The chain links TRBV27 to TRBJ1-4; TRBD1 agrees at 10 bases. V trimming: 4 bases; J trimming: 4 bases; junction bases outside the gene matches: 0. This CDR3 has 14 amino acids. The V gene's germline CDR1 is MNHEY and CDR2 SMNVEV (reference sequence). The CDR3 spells CASSWTGGNEKLFF. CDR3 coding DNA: TGTGCCAGCAGTTGGACAGGGGGTAATGAAAAACTGTTTTTT.

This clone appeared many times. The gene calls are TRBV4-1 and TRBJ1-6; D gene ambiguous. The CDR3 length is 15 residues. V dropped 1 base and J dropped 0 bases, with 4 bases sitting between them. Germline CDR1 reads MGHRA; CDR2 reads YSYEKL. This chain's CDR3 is CASSQGSSYNSPLHF. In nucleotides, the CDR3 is TGCGCCAGCAGCCAAGGGAGCTCCTATAATTCACCCCTCCACTTT.

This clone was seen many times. CDR3 region: CASGSFGTSYEKLFF. CDR3 DNA: TGTGCCAGCGGATCATTCGGGACATCTTATGAAAAACTGTTTTTT. The chain has TRBV28 and TRBJ1-4; possibly TRBD1 for D (6 bases). The CDR3 loop spans 15 amino acids. Germline assignment: CDR1 MDHEN and CDR2 SYDVKM. Trimming pared 8 bases from V and 6 bases from J, leaving 19 bases between.

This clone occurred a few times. The DNA for the CDR3 is TGTGCCAGCTCACCACCCTTAGCGGCCAGCTCCTACAATGAGCAGTTCTTC. It specifies CASSPPLAASSYNEQFF. V usage is TRBV18 and J usage is TRBJ2-1; the D gene is possibly TRBD2 (6 bases). CDR3 length equals 17 residues. Germline V gene sequence: CDR1 KGHSH, CDR2 LQKENI. V dropped 0 bases and J dropped 0 bases, with 12 bases sitting between them.

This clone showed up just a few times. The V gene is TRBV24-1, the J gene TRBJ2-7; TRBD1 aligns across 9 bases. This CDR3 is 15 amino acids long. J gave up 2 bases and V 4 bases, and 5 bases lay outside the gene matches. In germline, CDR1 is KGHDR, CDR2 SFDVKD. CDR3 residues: CATSESGTGTYEQYF. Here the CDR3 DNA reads TGTGCCACCAGTGAATCCGGGACAGGGACCTACGAGCAGTACTTC.

The DNA for the CDR3 is TGTGCCAGCAGTAACTCCGGGACAGGGGGTCGTGAAGCTTTCTTT. It is translated as CASSNSGTGGREAFF. This chain connects TRBV2 to TRBJ1-1; 11 nucleotides agree with TRBD1. CDR3 length equals 15 residues. V lost 5 bases and J lost 7; bases outside the gene matches: 9. Looked up from germline, CDR1 is SNHLY and CDR2 is FYNNEI. The full variable domain, rest sourced from reference TRBV2 and TRBJ1-1, is EPEVTQTPSHQVTQMGQEVILRCVPISNHLYFYWYRQILGQKVEFLVSFYNNEISEKSEIFDDQFSVERPDGSNFTLKIRSTKLEDSAMYFCASSNSGTGGREAFFGQGTRLTVV.